The clone carrying this T cell receptor beta chain has only a few counts. The antigen is not known. This specimen belongs to a study of identical twins. Regarding the study as a whole: There was an excess of low generation probability in the out-of-frame alpha sequences that twins shared.

The CDR3 contains 15 residues. Germline V CDR1 and CDR2: SGHDT, YYEEEE. Trimming took off 3 bases at V and 3 bases at J, with 15 bases between the two ends. TCRdb redid the calling of the 5' RACE reads with MiXCR, one entry per CDR3 protein. The sample includes 550,000 to 700,000 distinct CDR3 sequences, roughly 9.9% of them seen just once. These data are also associated with another study on yellow fever vaccine responses in identical twins.

The chain uses TRBV5-6 and TRBJ1-1, with D tentatively TRBD1 (6 bases). The sequence was collected from a woman younger than 35 in good health. The material sequenced was PBMCs. The CDR3 is CASSYGRGYDTEAFF. The CDR3, as DNA: TGTGCCAGCAGCTACGGTAGGGGGTATGACACTGAAGCTTTCTTT.